The 9 T cell receptor beta chains below all came from one sample that was sequenced in a study of blood T cell repertoires in COVID-19. Produced via immunoSEQ multiplex PCR; TCRdb's table is partial and in-frame only. The sample yields just over 65,000 clones, just under 90% seen once. The sequenced material came from peripheral blood. The receptors shown here come from a man in his fifties or sixties with acute or convalescent COVID-19.

Details on this clone: Compared with germline, one end of the junction differs, possibly owing to a read error. V gene TRBV7-7 combines with J gene TRBJ2-7; 10 positions match TRBD2. Germline V gene lookup returns CDR1 SSHAT and CDR2 FNYEAQ (reference sequence). This CDR3 spans 12 amino acids. The CDR3 is CASSGGDYEQYF. CDR3 coding DNA: TGTGCTAGCAGCGGGGGGGACTACGAGCAGTACTTC. Based on the CDR3 plus reference TRBV7-7 and TRBJ2-7, the full variable domain is GAGVSQSPRYKVTKRGQDVTLRCDPISSHATLYWYQQALGQGPEFLTYFNYEAQPDKSGLPSDRFSAERPEGSISTLTIQRTEQRDSAMYRCASSGGDYEQYFGPGTRLTVT.

The chain has TRBV5-8 and TRBJ2-2; weak D call: TRBD1 (6 bases). The CDR3 covers 16 residues. Between the trimmed V and J ends, which lost 0 bases and 4 bases, there was a span of 13 bases. Germline-derived CDR1 and CDR2 are SGHTS and YDEGEE. The CDR3, as DNA: TGTGCCAGCAGCTTGGTCCCAGGGGCGAGCACCGGGGAGCTGTTTTTT. Protein: CASSLVPGASTGELFF.

This clone was found a few times. The chain combines TRBV19 with TRBJ2-1, with D perhaps matching TRBD1 (6 bases). The CDR3 extends over 14 amino acids. V lost 3 bases to trimming and J lost 3 bases, with 9 bases between them. Per the germline V gene, CDR1 is LNHDA and CDR2 is SQIVND (reference sequence). The DNA for the CDR3 is TGTGCCAGTAGTATCAAGGACAGCTACAATGAGCAGTTCTTC. Protein: CASSIKDSYNEQFF.

The chain uses TRBV29-1 and TRBJ1-5; 7 nucleotides line up with TRBD1. Germline-derived CDR1 and CDR2 are SQVTM and ANQGSEA. V lost 6 bases to trimming and J lost 7 bases; unmatched junction nucleotides: 12. CDR3 length: 14 amino acids. The CDR3 region has the DNA TGCAGCGTCCTTGGGCGGACAGGTGGCCAGCCCCAGCATTTT. Translating it yields CSVLGRTGGQPQHF.

The V and J genes are TRBV2 and TRBJ1-1, with D unresolved. V was pared by 7 bases and J by 5 bases, with 14 bases between. CDR3 length: 13 amino acids. Germline CDR1 is SNHLY and CDR2 is FYNNEI. The chain's CDR3 is CASMMSPGTEAFF. In nucleotides, the CDR3 is TGTGCCAGCATGATGAGCCCGGGGACTGAAGCTTTCTTT.

As to this clone: Different DNA sequences within this sample yield the same CDR3. This chain uses TRBV6-5 with TRBJ1-3; 8 bases line up with TRBD1. With V trimmed by 2 bases and J by 3 bases, 3 bases remained unmatched. The CDR3 runs 15 residues. Germline V gene data show CDR1 as MNHEY and CDR2 as SVGAGI. The CDR3 sequence: CASSYGTGSGNTIYF. In DNA, the CDR3 is TGTGCCAGCAGTTACGGGACAGGCAGTGGAAACACCATATATTTT.

The rearrangement uses TRBV13 and TRBJ2-4; TRBD2 is a possible D gene (6 bases). CDR3 length: 17 residues. The germline V and J ends were trimmed by 0 bases and 7 bases, with 19 bases remaining between them. Germline loops: CDR1 PRHDT, CDR2 FYEKMQ (reference sequence). CDR3 region: CASSLGGGAVRVNIQYF. CDR3 DNA sequence: TGTGCCAGCAGCTTAGGCGGCGGGGCAGTCCGAGTGAACATTCAGTACTTC.

The V gene is TRBV7-3, the J gene TRBJ2-3; 7 bases are a match to TRBD1. Germline trimming cut 5 bases from V and 2 bases from J; bases unmatched to any gene: 4. The length of the CDR3 is 14 residues. Germline V gene lookup returns CDR1 SGHTA and CDR2 FQGTGA. CDR3 bases: TGTGCCAGCAGCCAGGGGGACCCCACAGATACGCAGTATTTT. It encodes CASSQGDPTDTQYF.

The genes are TRBV2 and TRBJ2-7; 9 bases line up with TRBD1. V was pared by 1 base and J by 5 bases, with 6 bases of the junction left unmatched. Germline assignment: CDR1 SNHLY and CDR2 FYNNEI. CDR3 length: 15 residues. The CDR3 DNA sequence: TGTGCCAGCAGTGAAGGGGGGACAGGGTTGGACGAGCAGTACTTC. It encodes CASSEGGTGLDEQYF.